This TCR beta chain came from a study of tumor-infiltrating lymphocytes in primary liver carcinoma. Study in general: Patients' primary liver carcinoma was surgically resected.

The V gene lost 1 base and the J gene lost 1 base, with 10 bases spanning the gap. In germline, CDR1 is MGHRA, CDR2 YSYEKL. The CDR3 has 15 amino acids. The study extracted blood RNA from unsorted whole blood and also extracted germline DNA. A primer matching the constant region was used to make TCR beta cDNA from approximately 0.45 ug of total RNA. A slightly modified ARM-PCR protocol with three nested multiplex PCR rounds produced these TCR beta libraries. Primers for the first two PCR rounds were TRBV1-TRBV30 forward primers and a C-beta reverse primer (approximately 10 cycles per round). TCRdb ran MiXCR on the multiplex PCR reads and lists one entry per CDR3 protein. The sample has about 330,000 distinct CDR3 sequences, around 60% seen once. This clonotype has a count of ten or more.

Sequencing input: peripheral blood. This sequence originates from a man between 35 and 55 years old with primary liver carcinoma and hepatitis B virus infection. The chain couples TRBV4-1 to TRBJ1-1; no firm D call. The CDR3 nucleotides read TGCGCCAGCAGCCAAGTAGGTAGTCCGAACACTGAAGCTTTCTTT. It specifies CASSQVGSPNTEAFF.